This TCR beta chain was found in a study of blood T cell repertoires in COVID-19. Study-level information: Spain, Italy and the United States supplied samples that represented acute and convalescent COVID-19.

Enrollment of patients from Seattle took place during active infection, with longitudinal follow-up. Repertoires were generated with immunoSEQ multiplex PCR, while TCRdb's copy carries only in-frame clones and drops some. This sample carries roughly 250,000 clones, 80% to 90% of them seen once, and the ten largest clones take 10% to 15%. This CDR3 has 12 amino acids. CDR1 is SNHLY, CDR2 FYNNEI, per germline. V lost 6 bases and J 6 bases, leaving 11 bases between the germline ends. This clonotype was obtained from a woman younger than 45 with COVID-19, enrolled during active disease. Sequences were obtained from peripheral blood. The chain recombines TRBV2 with TRBJ1-1; D unclear. CDR3 sequence reads: CASSERGAEAFF. CDR3 nucleotides: TGTGCCAGCAGCGAAAGAGGCGCTGAAGCTTTCTTT.